This T cell receptor (beta chain) is from a study of blood T cell repertoires in COVID-19. The protocol was immunoSEQ multiplex PCR, while the TCRdb copy is restricted to in-frame clones and leaves out a portion. The sample holds approximately 45,000 clones; approximately 90% are singletons and the top ten take just over 5%. The receptor was isolated from a man aged 65-85 years with acute or convalescent COVID-19. Sequenced material: peripheral blood.

The CDR3 reads CASSLGGTGVEQYF. CDR3 nucleotides: TGTGCCAGCAGTTTAGGGGGGACAGGGGTGGAGCAGTACTTC. The chain couples TRBV27 to TRBJ2-7, with 10 bases fitting TRBD1. Germline V gene lookup returns CDR1 MNHEY and CDR2 SMNVEV (reference sequence). CDR3 length equals 14 residues. J lost 7 bases, V lost 2 bases, and 5 bases had no gene match.